Following are 20 T cell receptor beta chains from one sample sequenced in a study of blood T cells in healthy people across ages (dated by TCRdb to 2013 to 2016). Preparation of the library involved 5' RACE. TCRdb lists the instrument as Illumina HiSeq 2500. A second PCR of roughly 7 to 11 cycles was performed with a sample-barcoded 5' primer and a J-beta primer mix. Starting from the raw public reads, TCRdb applied fastp trimming at Q25, assembled clones with MiXCR and retained in-frame beta chains. Every entry covers one CDR3 protein and lists the most common genes and DNA from its rows. The sample profile shows 630,000 or so distinct CDR3 sequences; 32% of them were found once. Approximately 15% of the sample comes from the top ten. The sample taken for sequencing was blood. The origin of the receptors is a woman older than 75 in good health. Donor details come from another sample of the same person, matched by shared clones.

This clonotype was counted many times. A much larger clone lies one base from this, so it may be a read error. The chain recombines TRBV7-2 with TRBJ2-5, with 9 nucleotides matching TRBD2. Germline-derived CDR1 and CDR2 are SGHTA and FQGNSA. V was pared by 1 base and J by 4 bases, with 7 bases of the junction left unmatched. The CDR3 spans 16 residues. CDR3 DNA sequence: TGTGCCAGCAGCTTAGTGGCGGGGGGGCCACGAGAGACCCAGTACTTC. Its translation: CASSLVAGGPRETQYF.

This clonotype was seen many times. V usage is TRBV20-1 and J usage is TRBJ2-1, with TRBD2 matching over 10 bases. J lost 9 bases, V lost 3 bases, and 11 bases had no gene match. The CDR3 has 15 amino acids. Per germline, CDR1 DFQATT and CDR2 SNEGSKA (reference sequence). CDR3 nucleotide sequence: TGCAGTGCTAGCAGGATCAGCGGGGGGGCCGGTGAGCAGTTCTTC. Its protein is CSASRISGGAGEQFF.

This clonotype has at least ten counts. The chain recombines TRBV5-1 with TRBJ1-1; D unclear. Trimming removed 2 bases at V and 6 bases at J, with 11 bases between. The CDR3 spans 13 residues. CDR1 is SGHRS and CDR2 is YFSETQ in the germline V gene. This CDR3 reads CASSFDGVPEAFF. The DNA for the CDR3 is TGCGCCAGCAGCTTTGACGGGGTCCCTGAAGCTTTCTTT. Full variable domain (outside the CDR3, taken from reference TRBV5-1 and TRBJ1-1): KAGVTQTPRYLIKTRGQQVTLSCSPISGHRSVSWYQQTPGQGLQFLFEYFSETQRNKGNFPGRFSGRQFSNSRSEMNVSTLELGDSALYLCASSFDGVPEAFFGQGTRLTVV.

V and J are TRBV20-1 and TRBJ1-6; 7 nucleotides agree with TRBD1. CDR1 and CDR2 (germline): DFQATT, SNEGSKA (reference sequence). J was trimmed by 7 bases and V by 3 bases; bases with no gene match: 9. This CDR3 spans 15 amino acids. CDR3 sequence (DNA): TGCAGTGCTAGGGAACGGACAGGTGGAAATTCACCCCTCCACTTT. This encodes CSARERTGGNSPLHF.

In this sample, this clonotype turned up many times. The V and J genes are TRBV15 and TRBJ2-1, with D perhaps given as TRBD1 or TRBD2 (6 bases each). Germline CDR1 LNHNV, CDR2 YYDKDF (reference sequence). This CDR3 comprises 14 residues. Trimming removed 1 base at V and 5 bases at J, with 9 bases between. CDR3 in DNA: TGTGCCACCAGCAGAGGGGGGGCTAACAATGAGCAGTTCTTC. It is translated as CATSRGGANNEQFF.

The table lists this clonotype with many counts. This sequence joins TRBV5-1 and TRBJ2-5; 9 nucleotides line up with TRBD1. The germline V gene has CDR1 SGHRS and CDR2 YFSETQ. The length of the CDR3 is 14 residues. Unmatched junction bases numbered 4, after V lost 4 bases and J lost 3 bases. CDR3 sequence: CASSEQGAEETQYF. The DNA for the CDR3 is TGCGCCAGCAGCGAACAGGGGGCCGAAGAGACCCAGTACTTC.

The table lists this clonotype with a few counts. This chain connects TRBV6-2 or TRBV6-3 to TRBJ1-5; tentatively, D is TRBD1 (6 bases). In germline, CDR1 is MNHEY, CDR2 SVGEGT. V was clipped by 5 bases and J by 4 bases, with 9 bases between them. The length of the CDR3 is 13 residues. CDR3 DNA: TGTGCCAGCAGTAATACAGGGAATCAGCCCCAGCATTTT. Residues: CASSNTGNQPQHF.

Ten or more counts support this clonotype. This chain uses TRBV9 with TRBJ2-7; D is perhaps TRBD2 (7 bases). Germline CDR1 reads SGDLS; CDR2 reads YYNGEE. The germline V and J ends were trimmed by 4 bases and 0 bases, with 17 bases remaining between them. There are 16 residues in the CDR3. Here the CDR3 reads CASSPRGGLLSYEQYF. DNA for the CDR3: TGTGCCAGCAGCCCCCGCGGGGGCCTCCTCTCCTACGAGCAGTACTTC.

Many counts were recorded for this clonotype. The chain combines TRBV6-1 with TRBJ2-7, with 9 bases matching TRBD1. Germline V lookup: CDR1 MNHNS, CDR2 SASEGT. The CDR3 is 14 residues long. V was clipped by 3 bases and J by 4 bases; unmatched bases: 4. CDR3 amino acids: CASSDGTGRYEQYF. The CDR3 DNA follows: TGTGCCAGCAGTGACGGGACAGGGAGGTACGAGCAGTACTTC.

The gene calls are TRBV5-1 and TRBJ2-6; 7 bases are a match to TRBD1. CDR1 and CDR2 (germline): SGHRS, YFSETQ. Trimming removed 4 bases from V and 7 bases from J; junction bases left unmatched: 14. This CDR3 contains 17 residues. The CDR3 DNA sequence: TGCGCCAGCAGCCCACACAAGACAGGGTCGAGAGCCAACGTCCTGACTTTC. Translation gives CASSPHKTGSRANVLTF.

The rearrangement joins TRBV12-3 or TRBV12-4 to TRBJ1-5; 9 bases agree with TRBD1. Germline trimming cut 3 bases from V and 7 bases from J; bases unmatched to any gene: 13. CDR3 size: 17 residues. CDR3 in DNA: TGTGCCAGCAGTTTGTTTGAGCTGGGACAGGGAGGCCAGCCCCAGCATTTT. Protein product: CASSLFELGQGGQPQHF.

The sample holds many counts of this clonotype. V and J are TRBV20-1 and TRBJ2-1; D is uncertain. The germline V and J ends were trimmed by 0 bases and 6 bases, with 18 bases remaining between them. The CDR3 length is 16 residues. Germline V gene sequence: CDR1 DFQATT, CDR2 SNEGSKA (reference sequence). CDR3 in DNA: TGCAGTGCTAGAGATCTCGGCACCCGGATCCGCAATGAGCAGTTCTTC. This gives the protein CSARDLGTRIRNEQFF.

This clonotype was counted between two and nine times. Since a much larger clone is just one base distant, this may be a read error. The V call is TRBV30, the J call TRBJ2-7; either TRBD1 or TRBD2 may supply D (6 bases each). Looked up from germline, CDR1 is GTSNPN and CDR2 is SVGIG (reference sequence). Trimming took 3 bases from V and 3 from J, leaving 15 bases between them. The CDR3 runs to 14 residues. CDR3 nucleotide sequence: TGTGCCTGGAGCCCCATGGGGGGCAGCTACGAGCAGTACTTC. Encoded protein: CAWSPMGGSYEQYF.

This clonotype was seen ten or more times. With a much larger clone just one base away, this may be a read error. V gene TRBV5-1 combines with J gene TRBJ2-5, with TRBD2 matching 13 bases. The V gene's germline CDR1 is SGHRS and CDR2 YFSETQ. The J segment lost 11 bases and the V segment lost 4 bases, leaving 8 bases of the junction unmatched. The CDR3 runs to 14 residues. CDR3 protein: CASSTSGGAFVQYF. As DNA, the CDR3 is TGCGCCAGCAGCACTAGCGGGGGGGCTTTCGTGCAGTACTTC.

CDR3 DNA: TGCAGTGCTAGAGAGCCTCGACAGGTCTATGGCTACACCTTC. This encodes CSAREPRQVYGYTF. V gene TRBV20-1 combines with J gene TRBJ1-2; D perhaps matches TRBD1 (6 bases). Trimming took 0 bases from V and 4 from J, leaving 12 bases between them. The CDR3 has 14 residues. In germline, CDR1 is DFQATT, CDR2 SNEGSKA (reference sequence).

This clonotype was detected ten times or more. The gene calls are TRBV10-3 and TRBJ2-3; 9 bases match TRBD1. The trim removed 3 bases at V and 3 bases at J, leaving 10 bases unmatched. Germline V gene data show CDR1 as ENHRY and CDR2 as SYGVKD. The CDR3 covers 17 residues. This CDR3 reads CAISEGDRDRVTDTQYF. DNA for the CDR3: TGTGCCATCAGTGAAGGGGACCGGGACAGGGTTACAGATACGCAGTATTTT.

This clonotype turned up a few times. This CDR3 reads CASRQTGVVVGELFF. CDR3 coding DNA: TGCGCCAGCAGACAGACAGGGGTGGTCGTCGGGGAGCTGTTTTTT. The chain carries TRBV5-1 and TRBJ2-2; 8 nucleotides align to TRBD1. V gave up 5 bases and J gave up 7 bases; unmatched junction bases: 10. CDR3 size: 15 residues. The germline gives CDR1 SGHRS, CDR2 YFSETQ.

This clonotype showed up many times. The rearrangement uses TRBV12-3 or TRBV12-4 and TRBJ2-7; no definite D call. This CDR3 region has 11 residues. V was clipped by 3 bases and J by 5 bases, with 5 bases between them. CDR3 residues: CASSFGDEQYF. CDR3 coding DNA: TGTGCCAGCAGTTTTGGGGACGAGCAGTACTTC.

This clonotype was observed many times. This chain joins TRBV20-1 and TRBJ1-1, with D unclear. The CDR3 is made up of 15 amino acids. Germline V lookup: CDR1 DFQATT, CDR2 SNEGSKA (reference sequence). Trimming removed 1 base from V and 1 base from J, with 13 bases in between. CDR3 sequence reads: CSARGGIGPNTEAFF. CDR3 bases: TGCAGTGCTAGAGGAGGCATCGGGCCGAACACTGAAGCTTTCTTT.

Written as DNA, the CDR3 is TGTGCCTGGAGTGCCACAGGGGCTGCGGGAGAGACCCAGTACTTC. Translating it yields CAWSATGAAGETQYF. This chain connects TRBV30 to TRBJ2-5, with 7 bases identical to TRBD1. This CDR3 spans 15 amino acids. The ends lost 1 base at V and 4 bases at J; junction bases unmatched: 9. Per the germline V gene, CDR1 is GTSNPN and CDR2 is SVGIG (reference sequence).